This is a list of T cell receptor beta chains from one sample in a study of OX40 agonist ivuxolimab in advanced cancers. TCRdb keeps only in-frame clones here, not all; method: immunoSEQ multiplex PCR. The repertoire includes 75,000 to 100,000 clones, more than 85% of them detected once, and about 0.31% sits in the top ten. The specimen was CD4+ or CD8+ T cells sorted from blood, collected in a trial of the OX40 agonist ivuxolimab. The source is an adult with an advanced solid tumor such as melanoma, head and neck, liver or kidney cancer. CDR3s include the opening cysteine and the closing phenylalanine or tryptophan. Each record gives: J gene, V gene, D gene, clone size, CDR3 protein, CDR3 DNA. D genes are given only for firm matches. Clone size is stated in some rows and not others, as once, few, many or a class when expanded.

TRBJ2-7,TRBV6-5,.,.,CASSYGQGGVYEQYF,TGTGCCAGCAGTTACGGACAGGGAGGGGTCTACGAGCAGTACTTC
TRBJ2-3,TRBV5-1,TRBD2,.,CASSTGLAGGLVTDTQYF,TGCGCCAGCAGCACTGGACTAGCGGGAGGTCTTGTTACAGATACGCAGTATTTT
TRBJ2-1,TRBV7-2,TRBD2,.,CASSRIAGAGPNEQFF,TGTGCCAGCAGCCGTATAGCGGGGGCCGGTCCGAATGAGCAGTTCTTC
TRBJ2-2,TRBV6-4,.,.,CASSVQENTGELFF,TGTGCCAGCAGTGTACAGGAGAACACCGGGGAGCTGTTTTTT
TRBJ2-1,TRBV5-4,TRBD2,.,CASSLDSASGRNEQFF,TGTGCCAGCAGCTTGGATTCGGCTAGCGGGAGGAATGAGCAGTTCTTC
TRBJ2-1,TRBV7-7,.,.,CASSQGTAQNEQFF,TGTGCCAGCAGCCAAGGGACCGCCCAGAATGAGCAGTTCTTC
TRBJ2-6,TRBV28,.,.,CASSLLASGANVLTF,TGTGCCAGCAGTTTGTTAGCCTCTGGGGCCAACGTCCTGACTTTC
TRBJ2-7,TRBV30,.,.,CAVGRTPEEQYF,TGTGCCGTTGGACGGACCCCGGAGGAGCAGTACTTC
TRBJ1-2,TRBV28,.,.,CASSLGGTGYGYTF,TGTGCCAGCAGTTTAGGGGGAACGGGATATGGCTACACCTTC
TRBJ2-5,TRBV2,.,.,CASSEGTGRQTQYF,TGTGCCAGCAGTGAAGGCACAGGGAGGCAGACCCAGTACTTC
TRBJ2-5,TRBV28,.,once,CASSLSFGRGWETQYF,TGTGCCAGCAGTTTATCCTTCGGTCGGGGATGGGAGACCCAGTACTTC
TRBJ2-7,TRBV7-2,TRBD1,.,CASSYRQGAYEQYF,TGTGCCAGCAGCTACAGACAGGGGGCCTACGAGCAGTACTTC
TRBJ2-1,TRBV9,.,.,CASSVDPAGYNEQFF,TGTGCCAGCAGCGTAGACCCAGCGGGCTACAATGAGCAGTTCTTC
TRBJ2-3,TRBV6-1,.,.,CASSELRSDTQYF,TGTGCCAGCAGTGAACTTCGGTCAGATACGCAGTATTTT
TRBJ2-3,TRBV9,.,.,CASRASGTDTQYF,TGTGCCAGCAGAGCCAGCGGGACAGATACGCAGTATTTT
TRBJ2-5,TRBV6-6,.,.,CASTAQARGLETQYF,TGTGCCAGCACCGCCCAGGCCAGGGGATTGGAGACCCAGTACTTC
TRBJ2-4,TRBV6-5,.,once,CASRPAPGAKNIQYF,TGTGCCAGCAGGCCCGCCCCCGGTGCCAAAAACATTCAGTACTTC
TRBJ1-5,TRBV6-6,TRBD1,.,CASSQTGGGQPQHF,TGTGCCAGCAGTCAAACAGGGGGTGGGCAGCCCCAGCATTTT
TRBJ2-7,TRBV19,.,once,CASSTVQGTPYEQYF,TGTGCCAGTAGTACCGTCCAGGGAACCCCCTACGAGCAGTACTTC
TRBJ2-3,TRBV18,.,.,CASSLNQLADTQYF,TGTGCCAGCTCACTGAATCAGCTGGCAGATACGCAGTATTTT
TRBJ2-1,TRBV29-1,TRBD2,.,CSVRTSLINEQFF,TGCAGCGTCCGGACTAGCTTAATCAATGAGCAGTTCTTC
TRBJ1-5,TRBV7-3,TRBD1,.,CASSLTSTGAQPQHF,TGTGCCAGCAGCTTAACCTCGACAGGGGCTCAGCCCCAGCATTTT
TRBJ1-2,TRBV28,.,few,CASSLGGAYGYTF,TGTGCCAGCAGTTTGGGGGGGGCCTATGGCTACACCTTC
TRBJ1-5,TRBV6-1,TRBD1,.,CASTGQGPQPQHF,TGTGCCAGCACAGGACAGGGCCCTCAGCCCCAGCATTTT
TRBJ2-7,TRBV19,.,.,CASSGARLFSYEQYF,TGTGCCAGTAGTGGTGCCAGACTTTTTTCCTACGAGCAGTACTTC
TRBJ1-1,TRBV5-5,.,few,CASSLVTWNTEAFF,TGTGCCAGCAGCTTGGTGACATGGAACACTGAAGCTTTCTTT
TRBJ2-1,TRBV29-1,TRBD1,.,CSVSGTVYNEQFF,TGCAGCGTCTCCGGGACAGTTTACAATGAGCAGTTCTTC
TRBJ2-2,TRBV18,.,.,CASSPGVGNTGELFF,TGTGCCAGCTCACCTGGAGTGGGGAACACCGGGGAGCTGTTTTTT
TRBJ1-5,TRBV6-1,.,once,CASKVGASNQPQHF,TGTGCCAGCAAGGTAGGGGCCAGCAATCAGCCCCAGCATTTT
TRBJ2-5,TRBV4-1,TRBD2,.,CASSQDPLAGAMTQYF,TGCGCCAGCAGCCAAGATCCACTAGCGGGAGCAATGACCCAGTACTTC
TRBJ2-1,TRBV7-8,.,.,CASSPILGGEFF,TGTGCCAGCAGCCCGATCCTAGGTGGGGAGTTCTTC
TRBJ1-5,TRBV30,TRBD1,few,CAWSGGSGQGSWPQHF,TGTGCCTGGAGTGGAGGTTCGGGACAGGGATCGTGGCCCCAGCATTTT
TRBJ2-7,TRBV7-9,.,.,CASSLIYEQYF,TGTGCCAGCAGCTTAATCTACGAGCAGTACTTC
TRBJ1-1,TRBV7-9,.,.,CASSSGGGWGGRTEAFF,TGTGCCAGCAGCTCCGGCGGAGGGTGGGGAGGACGGACTGAAGCTTTCTTT
TRBJ2-1,TRBV28,TRBD2,.,CASSGLVKGEQFF,TGTGCCAGCAGCGGACTAGTCAAGGGTGAGCAGTTCTTC